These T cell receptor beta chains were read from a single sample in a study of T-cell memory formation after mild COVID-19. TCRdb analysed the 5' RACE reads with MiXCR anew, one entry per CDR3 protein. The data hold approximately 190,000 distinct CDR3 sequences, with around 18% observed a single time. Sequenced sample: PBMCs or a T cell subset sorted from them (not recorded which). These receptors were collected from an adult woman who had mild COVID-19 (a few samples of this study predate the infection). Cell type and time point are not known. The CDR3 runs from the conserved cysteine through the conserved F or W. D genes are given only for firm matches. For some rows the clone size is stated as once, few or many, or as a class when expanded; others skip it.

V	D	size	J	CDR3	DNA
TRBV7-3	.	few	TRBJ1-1	CAGRTEAFF	TGTGCGGGTCGGACTGAAGCTTTCTTT
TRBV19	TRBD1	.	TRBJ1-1	CASSKTDRANTEAFF	TGTGCCAGTAGTAAGACGGACAGGGCGAACACTGAAGCTTTCTTT
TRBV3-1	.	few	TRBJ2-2	CASSLGTRAGELFF	TGTGCCAGCAGCCTCGGGACCAGGGCCGGGGAGCTGTTTTTT
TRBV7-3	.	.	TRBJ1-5	CASSSQADQPQHF	TGTGCCAGCAGCTCGCAGGCTGATCAGCCCCAGCATTTT
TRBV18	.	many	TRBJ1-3	CASSPYGETSGNTIYF	TGTGCCAGCTCACCATATGGGGAGACCTCTGGAAACACCATATATTTT
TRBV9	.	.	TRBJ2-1	CASSVALSNEQFF	TGTGCCAGCAGCGTAGCCTTAAGCAATGAGCAGTTCTTC
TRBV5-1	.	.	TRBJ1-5	CASSLAPGGNQPQHF	TGCGCCAGCAGCTTGGCCCCGGGTGGCAATCAGCCCCAGCATTTT
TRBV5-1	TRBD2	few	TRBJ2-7	CASSLDGRSEQYF	TGCGCCAGCAGCTTGGACGGGAGGAGCGAGCAGTACTTC
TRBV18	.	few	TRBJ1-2	CASSPPQNGYTF	TGTGCCAGCTCACCACCACAGAATGGCTACACCTTC
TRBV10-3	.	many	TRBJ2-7	CAISERDEQYF	TGTGCCATCAGTGAAAGGGACGAGCAGTACTTC
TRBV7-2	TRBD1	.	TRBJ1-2	CASSLGTGYYGYTF	TGTGCCAGCAGCTTAGGGACAGGGTACTATGGCTACACCTTC
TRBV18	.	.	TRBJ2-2	CASSPAENTGELFF	TGTGCCAGCTCACCAGCGGAGAACACCGGGGAGCTGTTTTTT
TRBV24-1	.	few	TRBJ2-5	CATSDRRRDGETQYF	TGTGCCACCAGTGACCGGCGGAGGGACGGTGAGACCCAGTACTTC
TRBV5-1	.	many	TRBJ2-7	CASSWSSGNYEQYF	TGCGCCAGCAGCTGGAGTAGCGGAAACTACGAGCAGTACTTC
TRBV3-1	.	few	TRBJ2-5	CASSAGFQETQYF	TGTGCCAGCAGCGCGGGGTTCCAAGAGACCCAGTACTTC
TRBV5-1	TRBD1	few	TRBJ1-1	CASSFGQGSAEAFF	TGCGCCAGCAGCTTCGGACAGGGGTCGGCTGAAGCTTTCTTT
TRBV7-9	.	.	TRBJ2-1	CASSLPGTRAYNEQFF	TGTGCCAGCAGCTTACCCGGGACGAGGGCCTACAATGAGCAGTTCTTC
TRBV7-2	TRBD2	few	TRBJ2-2	CASSGLVAGELFF	TGTGCCAGCAGCGGACTAGTCGCCGGGGAGCTGTTTTTT
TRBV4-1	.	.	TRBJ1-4	CASSGDRATNEKLFF	TGCGCCAGCAGTGGAGATCGCGCAACTAATGAAAAACTGTTTTTT
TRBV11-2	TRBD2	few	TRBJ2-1	CASSFQIGRTSGRDNEQFF	TGTGCCAGCAGCTTTCAGATTGGTAGGACTAGCGGGAGGGACAATGAGCAGTTCTTC
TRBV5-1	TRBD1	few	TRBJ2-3	CASSYPQGAVIDTQYF	TGCGCCAGCAGCTACCCACAGGGGGCGGTCATAGATACGCAGTATTTT
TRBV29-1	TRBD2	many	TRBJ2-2	CSVGVGGSRTGELFF	TGCAGCGTTGGGGTCGGCGGGAGTCGTACCGGGGAGCTGTTTTTT
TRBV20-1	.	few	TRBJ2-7	CSVSDPVEQYF	TGCAGTGTCTCGGACCCTGTCGAGCAGTACTTC
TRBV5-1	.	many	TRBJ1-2	CASSLVQPSYGYTF	TGCGCCAGCAGCTTGGTTCAGCCTAGCTATGGCTACACCTTC
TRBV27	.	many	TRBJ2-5	CASRVRPQETQYF	TGTGCCAGCAGGGTCAGACCCCAAGAGACCCAGTACTTC
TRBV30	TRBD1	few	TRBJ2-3	CAWDRNSGTGGADTQYF	TGTGCCTGGGACAGGAACTCCGGGACAGGGGGCGCAGATACGCAGTATTTT
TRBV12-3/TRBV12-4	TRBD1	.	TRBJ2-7	CASSLRDSNYEQYF	TGTGCCAGCAGTTTAAGGGACAGCAACTACGAGCAGTACTTC
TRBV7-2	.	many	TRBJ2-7	CASSLNPAYEQYF	TGTGCCAGCAGCTTAAACCCCGCCTACGAGCAGTACTTC
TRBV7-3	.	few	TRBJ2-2	CASSLQALRQVDTGELFF	TGTGCCAGCAGCTTACAGGCCTTACGACAGGTCGACACCGGGGAGCTGTTTTTT
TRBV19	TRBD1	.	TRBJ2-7	CASKREGGGEQYF	TGTGCCAGTAAGAGAGAAGGGGGCGGCGAGCAGTACTTC
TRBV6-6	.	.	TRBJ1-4	CASSYSIFRDPYEKLFF	TGTGCCAGCAGTTACTCGATTTTTCGGGACCCCTATGAAAAACTGTTTTTT
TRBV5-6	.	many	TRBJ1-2	CASSLIGMDYGYTF	TGTGCCAGCAGCCTCATAGGGATGGACTATGGCTACACCTTC
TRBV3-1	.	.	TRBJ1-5	CASSQDRVSNQPQHF	TGTGCCAGCAGCCAAGACAGGGTGAGCAATCAGCCCCAGCATTTT
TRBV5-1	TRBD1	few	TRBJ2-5	CASRQNPGGQETQYF	TGCGCCAGCAGGCAGAACCCAGGGGGCCAAGAGACCCAGTACTTC
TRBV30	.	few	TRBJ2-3	CAWGIQRYTDTQYF	TGTGCCTGGGGGATACAGCGATACACAGATACGCAGTATTTT
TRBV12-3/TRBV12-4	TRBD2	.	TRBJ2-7	CASSLSTSGRAGEQYF	TGTGCCAGCAGTCTGTCGACTAGCGGGAGGGCCGGCGAGCAGTACTTC
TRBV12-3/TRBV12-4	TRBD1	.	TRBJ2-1	CAREARQGSYNEQFF	TGTGCCAGGGAGGCCCGACAGGGGTCCTACAATGAGCAGTTCTTC
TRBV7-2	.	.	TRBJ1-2	CASSLTEIYGYTF	TGTGCCAGCAGCTTGACAGAGATCTATGGCTACACCTTC
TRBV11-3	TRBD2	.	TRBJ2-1	CASSRRGTSGYNEQFF	TGTGCCAGCAGCCGAAGGGGGACTAGCGGATACAATGAGCAGTTCTTC
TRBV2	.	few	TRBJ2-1	CASNRLVNNEQFF	TGTGCCAGCAATAGACTAGTAAACAATGAGCAGTTCTTC
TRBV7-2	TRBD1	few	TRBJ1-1	CATRQGLNTEAFF	TGTGCCACCAGACAGGGACTGAACACTGAAGCTTTCTTT
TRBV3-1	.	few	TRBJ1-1	CASSQAGARNTEAFF	TGTGCCAGCAGCCAAGCGGGGGCTCGGAACACTGAAGCTTTCTTT
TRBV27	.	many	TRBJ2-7	CASSFRISYEQYF	TGTGCCAGCAGTTTTCGGATCTCCTACGAGCAGTACTTC
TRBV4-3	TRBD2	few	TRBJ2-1	CASSQDFPGRSYNEQFF	TGCGCCAGCAGCCAAGACTTTCCCGGGAGGAGTTACAATGAGCAGTTCTTC
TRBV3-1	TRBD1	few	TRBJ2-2	CASSQGTGTTGELFF	TGTGCCAGCAGCCAAGGGACAGGGACCACCGGGGAGCTGTTTTTT
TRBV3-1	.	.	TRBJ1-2	CASSQAGANYGYTF	TGTGCCAGCAGCCAGGCAGGTGCGAACTATGGCTACACCTTC
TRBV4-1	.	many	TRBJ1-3	CASRKALDQSGNTIYF	TGCGCCAGCAGGAAAGCCCTGGATCAATCTGGAAACACCATATATTTT
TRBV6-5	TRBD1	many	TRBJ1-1	CASSNPGTGNTEAFF	TGTGCCAGCAGTAACCCCGGGACAGGGAACACTGAAGCTTTCTTT
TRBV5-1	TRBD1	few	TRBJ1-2	CASSFLRQGSDGYTF	TGCGCCAGCAGCTTCCTCCGACAGGGATCGGATGGCTACACCTTC
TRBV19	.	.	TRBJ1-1	CASYRTPVEAFF	TGTGCCAGTTATAGGACCCCTGTAGAAGCTTTCTTT
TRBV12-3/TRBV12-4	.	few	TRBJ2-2	CASTPSYTGELFF	TGTGCCAGTACTCCCTCATACACCGGGGAGCTGTTTTTT
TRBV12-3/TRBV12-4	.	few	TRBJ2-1	CASSLSAASKEFF	TGTGCCAGCAGTTTAAGTGCAGCAAGTAAGGAGTTCTTC
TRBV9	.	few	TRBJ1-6	CASSGPVVANSPLHF	TGTGCCAGCAGCGGTCCTGTGGTAGCAAATTCACCCCTCCACTTT
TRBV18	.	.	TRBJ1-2	CASGPEGFYGYTF	TGTGCCAGCGGTCCGGAAGGATTCTATGGCTACACCTTC